Each of the 24 T cell receptor beta chains below was sequenced from the same sample in a study of T cell responses to AZD1222 COVID-19 vaccine. Method: immunoSEQ multiplex PCR; TCRdb's copy keeps in-frame clones and lacks some. The sample shows more than 150,000 clones, roughly 93% of them seen only once. The input for sequencing was peripheral blood, taken on day 0 of AZD1222 vaccination. Every receptor here comes from an adult in good health.

This chain links TRBV29-1 with TRBJ2-5; D perhaps matches TRBD1 (5 bases). Germline V gene lookup returns CDR1 SQVTM and CDR2 ANQGSEA. The CDR3 runs to 11 residues. Trimming shortened V by 6 bases and J by 5 bases, and 10 bases separated the two germline ends. CDR3 DNA: TGCAGCGTAGCGACAGTCGAGACCCAGTACTTC. This sequence encodes CSVATVETQYF.

The genes are TRBV6-5 and TRBJ2-1, with TRBD1 matching over 11 bases. V lost 6 bases, J lost 9 bases, and 10 bases stayed unmatched. The CDR3 spans 15 residues. CDR1 is MNHEY and CDR2 is SVGAGI in the germline V gene. CDR3 region: CASSSGGQGVREQFF. CDR3 in DNA: TGTGCCAGCAGCTCCGGGGGACAGGGGGTGCGTGAGCAGTTCTTC.

The chain uses TRBV7-9 and TRBJ1-2, with D perhaps TRBD1 (5 bases). Trimming stripped 5 bases from V and 6 bases from J, with 16 bases between. There are 14 residues in the CDR3. Germline assignment: CDR1 SEHNR and CDR2 FQNEAQ (reference sequence). The CDR3 coding sequence is TGTGCCAGCAGCGTTAATCAGGGTGATAATGGCTACACCTTC. The encoded protein is CASSVNQGDNGYTF.

The rearrangement joins TRBV5-1 to TRBJ1-2, with TRBD1 identical over 9 bases. The CDR3 has 17 amino acids. Germline loops: CDR1 SGHRS, CDR2 YFSETQ. V trimming: 0 bases; J trimming: 5 bases; junction bases outside the gene matches: 11. CDR3 in DNA: TGCGCCAGCAGCTTGGAGCCGCCCGGGACAGGGTTTTATGGCTACACCTTC. Its protein is CASSLEPPGTGFYGYTF.

V is TRBV14 and J is TRBJ1-1; the match to TRBD1 covers 7 bases. CDR1 and CDR2 (germline): SGHDN, FVKESK. The CDR3 spans 16 residues. After removal of 1 base from V and 3 bases from J, the junction contained 8 bases not matched to a gene. CDR3 in DNA: TGTGCCAGCAGCCAAGTACAGGGGTATATCGACACTGAAGCTTTCTTT. It specifies CASSQVQGYIDTEAFF.

The chain has TRBV7-2 and TRBJ2-5; 10 nucleotides align to TRBD2. The germline V gene has CDR1 SGHTA and CDR2 FQGNSA. V shed 7 bases, J shed 5 bases, and the junction held 10 bases outside the gene matches. CDR3 size: 15 residues. The CDR3 spells CASTGTSGVRETQYF. The CDR3 DNA is TGTGCCAGCACCGGCACTAGCGGGGTCCGGGAGACCCAGTACTTC.

The rearrangement joins TRBV6-5 to TRBJ2-2, with a tentative D call TRBD1 (7 bases). Germline V gives CDR1 MNHEY, CDR2 SVGAGI. V lost 5 bases and J lost 6, with 13 bases in between. There are 14 residues in the CDR3. This CDR3 reads CASSRPGGSGELFF. DNA of the CDR3: TGTGCCAGCAGTAGACCAGGGGGGTCCGGGGAGCTGTTTTTT.

The rearrangement uses TRBV19 and TRBJ2-1; D is unclear. Trimming removed 5 bases from V and 1 base from J, with 12 bases in between. The germline V gene has CDR1 LNHDA and CDR2 SQIVND (reference sequence). The CDR3 spans 15 residues. CDR3 nucleotides: TGTGCCAGTAGTCCCACAGTTATTTCCTACAATGAGCAGTTCTTC. This translates into CASSPTVISYNEQFF.

V usage is TRBV12-3 or TRBV12-4 and J usage is TRBJ2-7; D is possibly TRBD1 (6 bases). V gave up 6 bases and J gave up 2 bases, with 11 bases separating them. The CDR3 runs to 13 residues. The CDR3 sequence: CASSPTGAYEQYF. The CDR3 bases are TGTGCCAGCAGCCCGACAGGCGCCTACGAGCAGTACTTC.

The CDR3 sequence: CASSVGQGALGANVLTF. The CDR3 coding sequence is TGTGCCAGCAGTGTAGGGCAGGGGGCGCTAGGGGCCAACGTCCTGACTTTC. V usage is TRBV2 and J usage is TRBJ2-6; 8 bases are a match to TRBD1. Germline CDR1 and CDR2: SNHLY and FYNNEI. CDR3 length equals 17 residues. Trimming cost V 4 bases and J 4 bases; bases outside gene matches: 9.

The chain employs TRBV5-4 and TRBJ2-7, with 9 bases aligning to TRBD1. Germline V gene lookup returns CDR1 SGHNT and CDR2 YYREEE (reference sequence). J gave up 2 bases and V 4 bases, and 4 bases lay outside the gene matches. The CDR3 sequence is 14 residues long. Written as DNA, the CDR3 is TGTGCCAGCAGCAACCGGGACAGGGCCTACGAGCAGTACTTC. It yields the protein CASSNRDRAYEQYF.

The CDR3 loop reads CASTYKAVGYGYTF. CDR3 bases: TGTGCCAGCACTTATAAGGCTGTGGGCTATGGCTACACCTTC. The chain combines TRBV3-1 (or the pseudogene TRBV3-2) with TRBJ1-2; D unclear. The CDR3 is made up of 14 amino acids. The V gene lost 7 bases and the J gene lost 4 bases, with 16 bases spanning the gap. From germline, CDR1 is LGHDT and CDR2 YNNKEL (reference sequence).

This clone has only one observation. DNA for the CDR3: TGTGCCAGTAGTCCCCGACGGACAGGGACGAGTCAGCCCCAGCATTTT. As protein: CASSPRRTGTSQPQHF. The chain employs TRBV19 and TRBJ1-5; 8 nucleotides match TRBD1. With V trimmed by 5 bases and J by 6 bases, 12 bases remained unmatched. The CDR3 consists of 16 residues. In germline, CDR1 is LNHDA, CDR2 SQIVND (reference sequence).

The chain carries TRBV28 and TRBJ1-4; no reliable D call. The CDR3 extends over 16 amino acids. Trimming took 6 bases from V and 5 from J, leaving 19 bases between them. CDR1 is MDHEN, CDR2 SYDVKM, per germline. In DNA, the CDR3 is TGTGCCAGCAGCCTAGGGTTACAGCACGCCAATGAAAAACTGTTTTTT. The encoded protein is CASSLGLQHANEKLFF.

The chain joins TRBV5-5 to TRBJ1-1; 7 nucleotides line up with TRBD1. V shed 8 bases and J 9 bases; nucleotides not matched to a gene: 7. Per the germline V gene, CDR1 is SGHKS and CDR2 is YYEKEE (reference sequence). The CDR3 spans 11 residues. The CDR3 here is CASTGVHQAFF. The CDR3 nucleotides read TGTGCCAGTACAGGGGTGCATCAAGCTTTCTTT.

The CDR3 DNA follows: TGTGCCAGCAGCTCCTCAAACAGGGAAGGGAACTATGGCTACACCTTC. This gives the protein CASSSSNREGNYGYTF. The chain carries TRBV7-2 and TRBJ1-2; D is possibly TRBD1 (6 bases). The CDR3 consists of 16 residues. V lost 4 bases, J lost 2 bases, and 17 bases lay in between. Germline V gene data show CDR1 as SGHTA and CDR2 as FQGNSA.

This clone was found a few times. The chain combines TRBV28 with TRBJ1-1; perhaps TRBD1 as D (6 bases). This CDR3 comprises 13 residues. Trimming cost V 1 base and J 6 bases, with 9 bases left between them. Germline V lookup: CDR1 MDHEN, CDR2 SYDVKM. The CDR3: CASSLYRAAEAFF. Written as DNA, the CDR3 is TGTGCCAGCAGTTTATACAGGGCGGCTGAAGCTTTCTTT.

This chain joins TRBV30 and TRBJ2-5; D uncertain. CDR1 and CDR2 from the germline V gene are GTSNPN and SVGIG (reference sequence). CDR3 length equals 14 residues. Trimming left V 3 bases short and J 3 bases short, with 14 bases between. DNA of the CDR3: TGTGCCTGGAGACCGTCATTTATGGAAGAGACCCAGTACTTC. Encoded protein: CAWRPSFMEETQYF.

A single count supports this clone. This rearrangement joins TRBV19 to TRBJ1-1; D may be TRBD1 (6 bases). The germline V gene encodes CDR1 LNHDA and CDR2 SQIVND (reference sequence). V lost 6 bases and J lost 1, with 12 bases in between. CDR3 length: 14 residues. The CDR3 coding sequence is TGTGCCAGTAGACCCAGGACAGCGAACACTGAAGCTTTCTTT. This encodes CASRPRTANTEAFF.

This clone was counted between two and nine times. The chain couples TRBV7-9 to TRBJ1-4; TRBD1 might be the D (6 bases). Looked up from germline, CDR1 is SEHNR and CDR2 is FQNEAQ (reference sequence). V lost 0 bases to trimming and J lost 5 bases, with 13 bases between them. The CDR3 covers 16 residues. The CDR3 here is CASSLAGGSRNEKLFF. The CDR3 coding sequence is TGTGCCAGCAGCTTAGCCGGGGGCAGCCGAAATGAAAAACTGTTTTTT.

This chain joins TRBV5-4 and TRBJ1-2, with a tentative D call TRBD1 (6 bases). CDR1 and CDR2 from the germline V gene are SGHNT and YYREEE (reference sequence). The CDR3 consists of 16 residues. Between the trimmed V and J ends, which lost 0 bases and 4 bases, there was a span of 16 bases. CDR3 DNA sequence: TGTGCCAGCAGCTTGGCCAATCGGGGGGCGGGCTATGGCTACACCTTC. Amino acid sequence: CASSLANRGAGYGYTF.

J is TRBJ2-3 and V is TRBV11-2, with D maybe TRBD2 (6 bases). Between the trimmed V and J ends, which lost 5 bases and 2 bases, there was a span of 20 bases. This CDR3 region has 17 residues. Germline V gene data show CDR1 as SGHAT and CDR2 as FQNNGV. The CDR3 sequence is CASSQRLEFGFTDTQYF. CDR3 nucleotides: TGTGCCAGCAGCCAGAGACTAGAATTCGGGTTCACAGATACGCAGTATTTT.

V is TRBV11-1 and J is TRBJ2-5; 7 nucleotides agree with TRBD1. Germline lookup yields CDR1 SGHAT and CDR2 FQDESV (reference sequence). With V trimmed by 1 base and J by 2 bases, 1 base remained unmatched. The CDR3 is 14 residues long. CDR3 sequence reads: CASSLGGQQETQYF. The CDR3 nucleotides are TGTGCCAGCAGCTTAGGGGGACAGCAAGAGACCCAGTACTTC.

The gene calls are TRBV5-6 and TRBJ2-2; 7 nucleotides match TRBD2. Per germline, CDR1 SGHDT and CDR2 YYEEEE. V lost 1 base and J lost 7; bases outside the gene matches: 10. The CDR3 length is 16 residues. The CDR3 bases are TGTGCCAGCAGCTTGATGTGGAGCGGGGAAAACGGGGAGCTGTTTTTT. Translating gives CASSLMWSGENGELFF.